These 19 T cell receptor beta chains came from one sample sequenced in a study of shared clonotypes between healthy human individuals. Generated by immunoSEQ multiplex PCR, the TCRdb table keeps only in-frame clones and is missing some. This table holds under 1 million clones, 90% to 97% found once. The naive CD8 fraction comprised CD45RO-negative cells positively selected for CCR7 and excluded terminally differentiated effector memory CD45RA+ cells. Sequencing was carried out using naive CD8+ T cells sorted from blood. These receptor sequences come from a man aged 25 to 40 in good health.

The gene calls are TRBV2 and TRBJ2-2, with TRBD2 matching over 11 bases. The V and J ends lost 2 bases and 6 bases, in that order; junction bases with no gene match: 11. This CDR3 spans 18 amino acids. Germline CDR1 and CDR2: SNHLY and FYNNEI. CDR3: CASSEFNSGRALPGELFF. CDR3 DNA sequence: TGTGCCAGCAGTGAATTTAATAGCGGGAGGGCCTTGCCCGGGGAGCTGTTTTTT.

Comments on this clone: Other nucleotide sequences from this sample produce the same CDR3. The genes are TRBV6-5 and TRBJ2-7; D remains unclear. Germline CDR1 reads MNHEY; CDR2 reads SVGAGI. Trimming removed 3 bases at V and 3 bases at J, with 3 bases between. This CDR3 contains 11 residues. CDR3 nucleotide sequence: TGTGCCAGCAGTTATGACTACGAGCAGTACTTC. Amino acid sequence: CASSYDYEQYF.

CDR3 amino acids: CASSSAWVIAGPVYNEQFF. CDR3 nucleotides: TGTGCCAGCAGCTCGGCGTGGGTTATAGCGGGACCGGTCTACAATGAGCAGTTCTTC. The chain combines TRBV7-2 with TRBJ2-1, with 8 bases matching TRBD2. Germline lookup yields CDR1 SGHTA and CDR2 FQGNSA. CDR3 length: 19 residues. V was pared by 4 bases and J by 3 bases, with 17 bases of the junction left unmatched. Combining the CDR3 with reference TRBV7-2 and TRBJ2-1 gives the whole variable domain GAGVSQSPSNKVTEKGKDVELRCDPISGHTALYWYRQSLGQGLEFLIYFQGNSAPDKSGLPSDRFSAERTGGSVSTLTIQRTQQEDSAVYLCASSSAWVIAGPVYNEQFFGPGTRLTVL.

This sequence joins TRBV18 and TRBJ1-1, with 7 nucleotides matching TRBD1. Germline V lookup: CDR1 KGHSH, CDR2 LQKENI. The CDR3 covers 16 residues. J was trimmed by 0 bases and V by 6 bases; bases with no gene match: 10. CDR3 residues: CASSPTGVVMNTEAFF. CDR3 DNA sequence: TGTGCCAGCTCCCCAACAGGGGTGGTAATGAACACTGAAGCTTTCTTT.

The V gene is TRBV19, the J gene TRBJ1-1; D is ambiguous. CDR1 and CDR2 from the germline V gene are LNHDA and SQIVND (reference sequence). V was pared by 2 bases and J by 3 bases, with 10 bases between. The CDR3 contains 14 residues. The CDR3 loop reads CASSIISGYTEAFF. Here the CDR3 DNA reads TGTGCCAGTAGTATAATTTCGGGGTACACTGAAGCTTTCTTT. Looking up the rest from reference TRBV19 and TRBJ1-1 gives the full variable domain: DGGITQSPKYLFRKEGQNVTLSCEQNLNHDAMYWYRQDPGQGLRLIYYSQIVNDFQKGDIAEGYSVSREKKESFPLTVTSAQKNPTAFYLCASSIISGYTEAFFGQGTRLTVV.

The chain links TRBV5-1 to TRBJ2-7; D call uncertain. Germline V lookup: CDR1 SGHRS, CDR2 YFSETQ. The CDR3 extends over 15 amino acids. The V end lost 0 bases, the J end lost 5 bases, and 15 bases lay between the germline ends. CDR3 protein: CASSLVPGGLDEQYF. DNA of the CDR3: TGCGCCAGCAGCTTGGTCCCGGGTGGCCTTGACGAGCAGTACTTC.

The V call is TRBV13, the J call TRBJ2-1, with a weak D call TRBD2 (6 bases). This CDR3 has 19 residues. V lost 6 bases and J lost 2, with 26 bases in between. Looked up from germline, CDR1 is PRHDT and CDR2 is FYEKMQ (reference sequence). CDR3 in amino acids: CASRARGGEVWEPYNEQFF. CDR3 in DNA: TGTGCCAGCAGAGCCCGCGGCGGGGAGGTGTGGGAACCCTACAATGAGCAGTTCTTC.

This chain joins TRBV7-9 and TRBJ2-7; TRBD2 agrees at 13 bases. Germline trimming cut 5 bases from V and 5 bases from J; bases unmatched to any gene: 12. This CDR3 is 17 amino acids long. From germline, CDR1 is SEHNR and CDR2 FQNEAQ (reference sequence). The CDR3 DNA follows: TGTGCCAGCAGCGACGGGACTAGCGGGAAATATGGGGACGAGCAGTACTTC. It translates to CASSDGTSGKYGDEQYF.

The chain employs TRBV7-9 and TRBJ2-1; unclear D gene. Trimming took off 3 bases at V and 15 bases at J, with 15 bases between the two ends. The CDR3 has 12 amino acids. CDR1 is SEHNR, CDR2 FQNEAQ, per germline (reference sequence). The CDR3 protein is CASSFPPTTSFF. CDR3 sequence (DNA): TGTGCCAGCAGCTTTCCCCCCACTACGTCGTTCTTC.

This sequence joins TRBV29-1 and TRBJ2-7, with 7 bases matching TRBD1. The V segment lost 7 bases and the J segment 3 bases; nucleotides outside the gene matches: 15. The CDR3 runs 15 residues. Per the germline V gene, CDR1 is SQVTM and CDR2 is ANQGSEA. The CDR3 protein is CSAGGVGTDFYEQYF. In DNA, the CDR3 is TGCAGCGCTGGTGGAGTAGGGACAGACTTCTACGAGCAGTACTTC.

This sequence joins TRBV4-1 and TRBJ2-1; a weak D match, TRBD2 (6 bases). The CDR3 runs 16 residues. Germline values: CDR1 MGHRA, CDR2 YSYEKL. Trimming removed 0 bases from V and 6 bases from J, with 15 bases in between. The CDR3 sequence: CASSQDSGLASNEQFF. The CDR3 nucleotides are TGCGCCAGCAGCCAAGATTCGGGGCTAGCGAGCAATGAGCAGTTCTTC.

V and J are TRBV6-6 and TRBJ2-2; 7 nucleotides match TRBD1. This CDR3 comprises 13 residues. V shed 10 bases and J 1 base; nucleotides not matched to a gene: 3. Germline V gene data show CDR1 as MNHNY and CDR2 as SVGAGI (reference sequence). CDR3 loop: CATGQVNTGELFF. The CDR3 nucleotides are TGTGCCACCGGACAGGTGAACACCGGGGAGCTGTTTTTT.

The chain combines TRBV27 with TRBJ2-1; 15 bases are shared with TRBD2. With V trimmed by 5 bases and J by 9 bases, 8 bases remained unmatched. The V gene's germline CDR1 is MNHEY and CDR2 SMNVEV (reference sequence). This CDR3 comprises 16 residues. The CDR3 DNA follows: TGTGCCAGCAGTCCGGGGACTAGCGGGAGGTTTTCTGAGCAGTTCTTC. This gives the protein CASSPGTSGRFSEQFF.

This rearrangement joins TRBV7-9 to TRBJ1-2, with no clear D. The CDR3 covers 14 residues. V lost 5 bases and J lost 4, with 14 bases in between. Germline lookup yields CDR1 SEHNR and CDR2 FQNEAQ (reference sequence). CDR3 bases: TGTGCCAGCAGCACACCCACAGTCGCCTATGGCTACACCTTC. This translates into CASSTPTVAYGYTF.

The rearrangement uses TRBV13 and TRBJ2-7; 12 nucleotides line up with TRBD2. The V gene's germline CDR1 is PRHDT and CDR2 FYEKMQ (reference sequence). The CDR3 has 13 amino acids. J lost 6 bases, V lost 6 bases, and 3 bases had no gene match. CDR3 sequence: CASSTTSGSEQYF. CDR3 in DNA: TGTGCCAGCAGTACGACTAGCGGGAGCGAGCAGTACTTC. The full variable domain, completed using reference TRBV13 and TRBJ2-7, is AAGVIQSPRHLIKEKRETATLKCYPIPRHDTVYWYQQGPGQDPQFLISFYEKMQSDKGSIPDRFSAQQFSDYHSELNMSSLELGDSALYFCASSTTSGSEQYFGPGTRLTVT.

The chain recombines TRBV11-2 with TRBJ2-7, with 8 bases that match TRBD1. Germline CDR1 SGHAT, CDR2 FQNNGV. CDR3 length equals 17 residues. Trimming cost V 0 bases and J 4 bases; bases outside gene matches: 11. The CDR3 protein is CASSLDKQGASRYEQYF. The DNA of the CDR3 is TGTGCCAGCAGCTTAGATAAGCAGGGGGCCTCAAGGTACGAGCAGTACTTC.

The chain recombines TRBV7-6 with TRBJ2-1; D is perhaps TRBD1 or TRBD2 (5 bases each). The germline CDR1 and CDR2 sequences are SGHVS and FNYEAQ. Trimming took off 3 bases at V and 5 bases at J, with 17 bases between the two ends. CDR3 length: 16 amino acids. For the CDR3, the DNA is TGTGCCAGCAGCTTTCACCGGGACGGGACGAACAATGAGCAGTTCTTC. This translates into CASSFHRDGTNNEQFF. The full variable domain, in which reference TRBV7-6 and TRBJ2-1 provide the parts outside the CDR3, is GAGVSQSPRYKVTKRGQDVALRCDPISGHVSLYWYRQALGQGPEFLTYFNYEAQQDKSGLPNDRFSAERPEGSISTLTIQRTEQRDSAMYRCASSFHRDGTNNEQFFGPGTRLTVL.

The rearrangement links TRBV5-1 to TRBJ1-5, with D maybe TRBD1 (5 bases). V was pared by 4 bases and J by 7 bases, with 15 bases between. Germline lookup yields CDR1 SGHRS and CDR2 YFSETQ. CDR3 length: 14 residues. The CDR3 DNA reads as TGCGCCAGCAGCCTTCGTAGCTGGGGCCAGCCCCAGCATTTT. This codes for CASSLRSWGQPQHF.

The gene calls are TRBV4-1 and TRBJ2-7; D is ambiguous. Trimming shortened V by 2 bases and J by 1 base, and 6 bases separated the two germline ends. CDR3 length equals 13 residues. The germline CDR1 and CDR2 sequences are MGHRA and YSYEKL. CDR3 sequence: CASSQLVSYEQYF. DNA for the CDR3: TGCGCCAGCAGCCAACTGGTATCCTACGAGCAGTACTTC.